Shown below are 25 T cell receptor beta chains from a single sample sequenced in a study of blood T cell repertoires in COVID-19. Sequencing was performed with immunoSEQ multiplex PCR; in TCRdb, only in-frame clones are kept and a portion is missing. The sample records about 210,000 clones, 75% to 90% being singletons. Input material: PBMCs or T cells enriched from blood (not recorded which). These receptors all come from a man between 40 and 49 years old who had recovered from COVID-19.

As to this clone: At the DNA level, this CDR3 is encoded by other sequences in the same sample as well. The chain uses TRBV5-1 and TRBJ1-5, with a tentative D call TRBD1 (6 bases). V dropped 4 bases and J dropped 4 bases, with 9 bases sitting between them. Germline CDR1 is SGHRS and CDR2 is YFSETQ. This CDR3 is built from 13 residues. The CDR3, as DNA: TGCGCCAGCAGCCTCGGACAGAATCAGCCCCAGCATTTT. Protein sequence: CASSLGQNQPQHF. The complete variable domain, with remaining parts taken from reference TRBV5-1 and TRBJ1-5, reads KAGVTQTPRYLIKTRGQQVTLSCSPISGHRSVSWYQQTPGQGLQFLFEYFSETQRNKGNFPGRFSGRQFSNSRSEMNVSTLELGDSALYLCASSLGQNQPQHFGDGTRLSIL.

V and J are TRBV9 and TRBJ2-3, with 9 bases fitting TRBD2. Germline V gene data show CDR1 as SGDLS and CDR2 as YYNGEE. The CDR3 covers 15 residues. After removal of 4 bases from V and 7 bases from J, the junction contained 10 bases not matched to a gene. The CDR3 coding sequence is TGTGCCAGCAGCCTCGGGCGGGGGGGCGCAAATACGCAGTATTTT. Its protein is CASSLGRGGANTQYF.

The chain has TRBV28 and TRBJ1-2, with 11 positions matching TRBD1. The germline V gene has CDR1 MDHEN and CDR2 SYDVKM. The CDR3 runs 16 residues. The ends lost 6 bases at V and 7 bases at J; junction bases unmatched: 13. CDR3 DNA sequence: TGTGCCAGCAGGACGACCCCGGGACAGGGGGTAATTGGCTACACCTTC. Translated, it gives CASRTTPGQGVIGYTF.

The V call is TRBV5-1, the J call TRBJ2-3; D is possibly TRBD1 (6 bases). The germline gives CDR1 SGHRS, CDR2 YFSETQ. V dropped 0 bases and J dropped 0 bases, with 14 bases sitting between them. The CDR3 consists of 17 residues. In nucleotides, the CDR3 is TGCGCCAGCAGCTTGGCAATACAGGGTGGAAGCACAGATACGCAGTATTTT. Protein: CASSLAIQGGSTDTQYF.

This chain connects TRBV30 to TRBJ2-5; tentative D call: TRBD2 (6 bases). The CDR3 consists of 13 residues. CDR1 is GTSNPN and CDR2 is SVGIG in the germline V gene (reference sequence). V dropped 1 base and J dropped 5 bases, with 11 bases sitting between them. DNA for the CDR3: TGTGCCTGGAGTGGGATAGGAGGGGAGACCCAGTACTTC. This translates into CAWSGIGGETQYF.

J is TRBJ2-7 and V is TRBV6-5, with 9 positions matching TRBD1. Losses at the gene ends were 2 bases for V and 6 bases for J; bases not matched to a gene: 5. CDR3 length: 14 amino acids. Germline CDR1 reads MNHEY; CDR2 reads SVGAGI. In nucleotides, the CDR3 is TGTGCCAGCAGTTACGGGGACAGGGTCCCCGAGCAGTACTTC. Protein product: CASSYGDRVPEQYF.

CDR3 protein: CASSISGQGARDQPQHF. The CDR3 nucleotides read TGTGCCAGTAGTATATCGGGACAGGGGGCTAGGGATCAGCCCCAGCATTTT. The chain employs TRBV19 and TRBJ1-5; the match to TRBD1 covers 12 bases. The junction had 7 bases not matched to a gene; V was cut back by 2 bases and J by 5 bases. The germline V gene has CDR1 LNHDA and CDR2 SQIVND (reference sequence). The CDR3 sequence is 17 residues long.

V is TRBV27 and J is TRBJ2-2, with a weak D call TRBD1 (5 bases). The germline gives CDR1 MNHEY, CDR2 SMNVEV (reference sequence). The CDR3 is 13 amino acids. Trimming pared 2 bases from V and 5 bases from J, leaving 6 bases between. This CDR3 is CASSLQGTGELFF. Here the CDR3 DNA reads TGTGCCAGCAGTTTACAGGGTACCGGGGAGCTGTTTTTT.

In this sample, this clone turned up once. The V gene is TRBV19, the J gene TRBJ1-2; TRBD1 matches 10 bases. Trimming removed 7 bases from V and 7 bases from J; junction bases left unmatched: 9. CDR3 length: 14 amino acids. Germline-derived CDR1 and CDR2 are LNHDA and SQIVND (reference sequence). The CDR3 loop reads CASTTGTGVSGYTF. The CDR3, as DNA: TGTGCCAGTACGACCGGGACAGGGGTTAGTGGCTACACCTTC.

This chain joins TRBV27 and TRBJ2-7; TRBD2 agrees at 11 bases. CDR3 length equals 14 residues. V was clipped by 8 bases and J by 6 bases; unmatched bases: 9. Germline V gene lookup returns CDR1 MNHEY and CDR2 SMNVEV (reference sequence). In DNA, the CDR3 is TGTGCCAGCGGCATTCTAGCGGGGGGTAGCGAGCAGTACTTC. Its protein is CASGILAGGSEQYF.

The chain couples TRBV7-9 to TRBJ2-3; D is unresolved. Trimming removed 9 bases from V and 4 bases from J, with 11 bases in between. The CDR3 has 12 residues. Germline CDR1 and CDR2: SEHNR and FQNEAQ (reference sequence). In nucleotides, the CDR3 is TGTGCCAGTACTGTGGCGGCAGATACGCAGTATTTT. Translation gives CASTVAADTQYF.

The rearrangement uses TRBV19 and TRBJ1-4; D perhaps matches TRBD1 (6 bases). V was clipped by 5 bases and J by 7 bases, with 8 bases between them. CDR1 and CDR2 from the germline V gene are LNHDA and SQIVND (reference sequence). This CDR3 is 12 amino acids long. As DNA, the CDR3 is TGTGCCAGTAGTGGACAGACTGAAAAACTGTTTTTT. It yields the protein CASSGQTEKLFF.

DNA for the CDR3: TGTGCCAGCAGCTTCGACAGGGCCTATGGCTACACCTTC. Its translation: CASSFDRAYGYTF. The genes are TRBV5-5 and TRBJ1-2; 7 bases align to TRBD1. There are 13 residues in the CDR3. Germline V gene lookup returns CDR1 SGHKS and CDR2 YYEKEE (reference sequence). The trim removed 2 bases at V and 4 bases at J, leaving 2 bases unmatched.

This clone was counted a few times. V usage is TRBV12-3 or TRBV12-4 and J usage is TRBJ1-3, with D unresolved. The CDR3 runs 12 residues. The V gene lost 8 bases and the J gene lost 4 bases, with 9 bases spanning the gap. Here the CDR3 DNA reads TGTGCCAGCCGCCACCTAGGAAACACCATATATTTT. It specifies CASRHLGNTIYF.

The chain employs TRBV5-1 and TRBJ1-4; D is perhaps TRBD1 (6 bases). The V gene lost 1 base and the J gene lost 8 bases, with 18 bases spanning the gap. This CDR3 contains 16 residues. Germline lookup yields CDR1 SGHRS and CDR2 YFSETQ. CDR3 residues: CASSLTTGRFGEKLFF. The CDR3 coding sequence is TGCGCCAGCAGCTTGACAACAGGGAGATTTGGGGAAAAACTGTTTTTT.

The J gene is TRBJ2-1, the V gene TRBV12-5; 9 bases match TRBD2. Germline V lookup: CDR1 LGHNT, CDR2 FRNRAP. The CDR3 is made up of 22 amino acids. With 1 base clipped from V and 2 bases from J, the junction kept 21 bases outside the gene matches. The CDR3 nucleotides read TGTGCTAGTGGTTTGGACGGAAAGATAGCGGGAGTTTTCGCCAAGACCTACAATGAGCAGTTCTTC. This codes for CASGLDGKIAGVFAKTYNEQFF.

This clone has more than one count but fewer than ten. The V and J genes are TRBV6-5 and TRBJ1-5, with 8 bases aligning to TRBD1. Germline CDR1 MNHEY, CDR2 SVGAGI. V dropped 7 bases and J dropped 2; count of bases not matched to a gene: 4. The CDR3 covers 14 residues. CDR3 nucleotides: TGTGCCAGCACCCCGGGACAGGGCAATCAGCCCCAGCATTTT. This sequence encodes CASTPGQGNQPQHF.

This rearrangement joins TRBV5-1 to TRBJ2-1, with D perhaps matching TRBD2 (6 bases). V was pared by 3 bases and J by 9 bases, with 13 bases between. The germline V gene has CDR1 SGHRS and CDR2 YFSETQ. The length of the CDR3 is 13 residues. CDR3 nucleotide sequence: TGCGCCAGCAGCTCTACTACCGGGAGTGAGCAGTTCTTC. Translated, it gives CASSSTTGSEQFF.

The V and J genes are TRBV5-4 and TRBJ1-4, with D possibly being TRBD1 (6 bases). The CDR3 contains 15 residues. The ends were cut back, 4 bases at V and 0 bases at J, with 10 bases in the middle. Germline V gene sequence: CDR1 SGHNT, CDR2 YYREEE (reference sequence). The CDR3 bases are TGTGCCAGCAGCCAGGACAGCACAACTAATGAAAAACTGTTTTTT. It codes for CASSQDSTTNEKLFF.

The V and J genes are TRBV9 and TRBJ1-2, with D possibly TRBD1 on 5 matching bases. Trimming stripped 0 bases from V and 8 bases from J, with 11 bases between. The CDR3 contains 13 residues. CDR1 SGDLS and CDR2 YYNGEE come from the germline V gene. The CDR3 DNA sequence: TGTGCCAGCAGCGTAGTGTCAGGGTGGGGCTACACCTTC. Encoded protein: CASSVVSGWGYTF.

The chain joins TRBV12-5 to TRBJ1-1; the D is unclear. The CDR3 covers 13 residues. Germline V gives CDR1 LGHNT, CDR2 FRNRAP. With 2 bases removed from V and 6 bases from J, the gap between germline ends came to 10 bases. CDR3 sequence (DNA): TGTGCTAGTGGTTTGACCACAGCCTCTGAAGCTTTCTTT. Its protein is CASGLTTASEAFF.

The gene calls are TRBV4-1 and TRBJ2-3, with 15 nucleotides matching TRBD2. Germline V gene data show CDR1 as MGHRA and CDR2 as YSYEKL. CDR3 length equals 16 residues. The V and J ends lost 4 bases and 5 bases, in that order; junction bases with no gene match: 4. The CDR3 region has the DNA TGCGCCAGCAGCCCCGGACTAGCGGGGGGGCAAGATACGCAGTATTTT. Translation gives CASSPGLAGGQDTQYF.

This clone was counted a single time. CDR3 bases: TGTGCCAGCAGCTTAGGAACCTTCTCGAGCTCCTACAATGAGCAGTTCTTC. It encodes CASSLGTFSSSYNEQFF. The chain links TRBV11-3 to TRBJ2-1; D gene unclear. V was trimmed by 1 base and J by 0 bases, leaving 13 bases between them. Germline values: CDR1 SGHNT, CDR2 YENEEA. The CDR3 is 17 residues long. The full variable domain, its missing parts supplied by reference TRBV11-3 and TRBJ2-1, is EAGVVQSPRYKIIEKKQPVAFWCNPISGHNTLYWYLQNLGQGPELLIRYENEEAVDDSQLPKDRFSAERLKGVDSTLKIQPAELGDSAVYLCASSLGTFSSSYNEQFFGPGTRLTVL.

This sequence joins TRBV4-2 and TRBJ2-7; 13 nucleotides align to TRBD2. The CDR3 totals 24 residues. Germline CDR1 is LGHNA and CDR2 is YNFKEQ. Trimming removed 3 bases from V and 0 bases from J; junction bases left unmatched: 26. CDR3 DNA sequence: TGTGCCAGCAGCCAGCATCCTAGGACAGGGGAACGGACTAGCGGGGGCTCCCGCTCCTACGAGCAGTACTTC. This gives the protein CASSQHPRTGERTSGGSRSYEQYF.

This chain uses TRBV11-2 with TRBJ1-1, with D possibly TRBD1 on 6 matching bases. Per germline, CDR1 SGHAT and CDR2 FQNNGV. V lost 5 bases and J lost 10, with 14 bases in between. The CDR3 is 12 residues long. The CDR3 region is CASSHGGLGAFF. In nucleotides, the CDR3 is TGTGCCAGCAGCCATGGGGGCCTGGGAGCTTTCTTT.